This entry features one T cell receptor (beta chain) sequence. CDR1 and CDR2 (germline): LNHDA, SQIVND (reference sequence). The CDR3 totals 16 residues. V was pared by 6 bases and J by 3 bases, with 13 bases of the junction left unmatched. Some clones are missing from TCRdb's copy, which holds only in-frame ones; the method was immunoSEQ multiplex PCR. This sample has about 500,000 clones; roughly 74% occur once, and the top ten carry about 0.013%. The sample originates from a study of shared T cell receptors in the human thymus. These sequences were also reported in another study, on human thymus T cells. As reported in that work: Thymus tissue for the work was resected from patients undergoing corrective heart surgery. Biased V and J segment usage appeared in thymus and peripheral blood. Unrelated individuals reportedly shared highly overlapping thymic TCR repertoires.

The material sequenced was thymocytes. This clonotype was obtained from a boy in the first two years of life with a congenital heart defect. This chain connects TRBV19 to TRBJ2-7; 8 bases align to TRBD1. In DNA, the CDR3 is TGTGCCAGTAGCGTCGCGGACAGGGACGGACTCTACGAGCAGTACTTC. It yields the protein CASSVADRDGLYEQYF.